This T cell receptor (beta chain) was sequenced in a study of blood T cells in healthy people across ages (dated by TCRdb to the mid-2010s). Context from the whole study: In model experiments, template switching captured about one uniquely barcoded TCR beta cDNA molecule for every two T cells. Using deep sequencing normalized with unique cDNA molecular identifiers, the study measured how TCR beta repertoire diversity changes with age. The donors were divided into four age groups: young (average around 17 years), middle-aged (over 35), aged (about 56) and long-lived (about 84). To avoid experimental bias, donors of different ages were randomly spread across the sequencing lanes. Using the same blood draw, the study looked at two additional independent replicas of 1 million unique cDNA reads for two donors, one aged 18 to 30 and the other aged 80 or older. Study-level results and caveats: Estimates of total diversity from one million sequenced T cells were regarded as lower bounds and underestimates. The long-lived group showed more naive CD4+ T cells, fewer expanded clones and increased TCR diversity than the aged group, suggesting age selection. Because the CMV infection status of the donors was unknown, age-related changes in expanded clonotypes may potentially have been confounded. Observed TCR beta diversity per million T cells fell roughly linearly with age, and a significant reduction was already apparent by age around 40. Because profiling used bulk unsorted PBMCs, naive and antigen-experienced compartments could not be compared conclusively. There was a strong correlation between observed TCR beta diversity and the percentage of naive T cells measured by flow cytometry.

Donors were around 37 systemically healthy Caucasian individuals from Russia aged roughly 6 to 95 years. Each donor gave about 9.7 milliliters of peripheral blood, drawn into EDTA-treated Vacutainer tubes. Ficoll-Paque density-gradient centrifugation was used to isolate PBMCs, with at least 6 million per sample. Trizol reagent was used to extract total RNA from PBMCs, with at least 5.5 micrograms per sample. The percentages of naive CD45RAhigh/CD27high T cells were determined by flow cytometry on a PBMC aliquot from every donor. Worth noting for this clonotype: Its antigen is currently not known. No much larger clonotype is one base removed from it; base qualities were not supplied.

The CDR3, from cysteine to phenylalanine, totals 14 residues. Just the 42-base CDR3 DNA is kept, in frame starting at base 1. V gives up 3 bases and J gives up 4 bases, and the segment between their germline ends measures 12 bases. CDR1 and CDR2, looked up from the germline V gene, are SGHVS and FQNEAQ. Library preparation used 5' RACE. The instrument was an Illumina HiSeq 2500. A second PCR of about 7 to 12 cycles was run with a J-beta primer mix and a sample-barcoded 5' primer. A unique molecular identifier was introduced onto each TCR beta cDNA molecule by a template-switch 5' adaptor carrying 12 random nucleotides. At least 2.5 million CDR3-containing paired-end reads were obtained from each sample. The Mint cDNA synthesis kit, primed by a TRBC-specific oligonucleotide, was used to synthesize first-strand cDNA from all RNA. All cDNA was treated with uracil-DNA glycosylase and then went through a first 18-cycle PCR with the universal primers M1SS and BC2_uni_R. Processing in the source paper ran as follows. For normalization, 1 million high-quality reads were randomly selected from each sample, with every read carrying a distinct molecular identifier. Instead of being binned into consensus sequences, reads with shared molecular identifiers were discarded. MiTCR, run with a Q25 quality threshold and the strictest error-elimination algorithm, handled CDR3 identification, clonotype clustering and error correction. A nonparametric unseen species model using Euler transformation provided a lower-bound estimate of total TCR beta diversity. TCRdb reanalyzed the raw reads on its own, using fastp at Q25 for trimming and MiXCR for clone calling, and kept in-frame beta chains. Each entry is one CDR3 protein sequence, shown with its most common DNA and genes. The V and J calls were determined by TCRdb, not by the authors. The sample yields 700,000 or so distinct CDR3 sequences; around two fifths were counted once. 25% to 35% of the sample is held by the ten biggest clonotypes.

The clonotype was recovered from a man at least 80 years old in good health. What was sequenced was blood. The chain uses TRBV7-8 and TRBJ1-1, and the D gene may be TRBD1, 5 bases matching. The CDR3 here reads CASSLVWGGTEAFF. Read as DNA, the sequence is TGTGCCAGCAGCTTGGTTTGGGGGGGCACTGAAGCTTTCTTT.